These T cell receptor beta chains were read from a single sample in a study of OX40 agonist ivuxolimab in advanced cancers. The method was immunoSEQ multiplex PCR; TCRdb's version includes in-frame clones alone and lacks a portion of them. The sample lists around 80,000 clones; around four fifths were seen once. The sample in question was CD4+ or CD8+ T cells sorted from blood, obtained in a trial of the OX40 agonist ivuxolimab. The receptor set was obtained from an adult with an advanced solid tumor such as melanoma, head and neck, liver or kidney cancer. The CDR3 runs from the conserved cysteine through the conserved F or W. The order of the fields is V gene, J gene, CDR3 length, CDR3 protein.

v_call: TRBV10-1
j_call: TRBJ2-2
cdr3_length: 14
cdr3_aa: CASSEGGGSGELFF

v_call: TRBV10-3
j_call: TRBJ2-5
cdr3_length: 14
cdr3_aa: CAISAGTGTGTQYF

v_call: TRBV5-6
j_call: TRBJ2-7
cdr3_length: 14
cdr3_aa: CASTKPGASYEQYF

v_call: TRBV4-1
j_call: TRBJ2-3
cdr3_length: 15
cdr3_aa: CASSHMTGFADTQYF

v_call: TRBV28
j_call: TRBJ2-1
cdr3_length: 15
cdr3_aa: CASSLGQGAYNEQFF

v_call: TRBV25-1
j_call: TRBJ1-2
cdr3_length: 13
cdr3_aa: CASSEWGGGGYTF

v_call: TRBV7-2
j_call: TRBJ1-6
cdr3_length: 12
cdr3_aa: CASSLGSSPLHF

v_call: TRBV5-1
j_call: TRBJ1-6
cdr3_length: 16
cdr3_aa: CASSLGGASYNSPLHF

v_call: TRBV7-7
j_call: TRBJ2-5
cdr3_length: 14
cdr3_aa: CASSLAHGQETQYF

v_call: TRBV5-1
j_call: TRBJ2-1
cdr3_length: 14
cdr3_aa: CASSLAEPHNEQFF

v_call: TRBV19
j_call: TRBJ1-2
cdr3_length: 13
cdr3_aa: CASKEGPSYGYTF

v_call: TRBV30
j_call: TRBJ1-2
cdr3_length: 13
cdr3_aa: CAWSVGGSYGYTF

v_call: TRBV4-1
j_call: TRBJ1-1
cdr3_length: 15
cdr3_aa: CASSTPWTGNTEAFF

v_call: TRBV18
j_call: TRBJ2-1
cdr3_length: 13
cdr3_aa: CASSPQDANEQFF

v_call: TRBV30
j_call: TRBJ1-5
cdr3_length: 13
cdr3_aa: CAWTGGAEQPQHF

v_call: TRBV6-5
j_call: TRBJ2-7
cdr3_length: 15
cdr3_aa: CASSYSNSGGYEQYF

v_call: TRBV21-1
j_call: TRBJ1-4
cdr3_length: 15
cdr3_aa: CASSSRGRSNEKLFF

v_call: TRBV25-1
j_call: TRBJ2-3
cdr3_length: 15
cdr3_aa: CASSDPHYPTDTQYF

v_call: TRBV20-1
j_call: TRBJ1-2
cdr3_length: 11
cdr3_aa: CSARTGGGYTF

v_call: TRBV19
j_call: TRBJ2-5
cdr3_length: 17
cdr3_aa: CASSPQWTSGGQETQYF

v_call: TRBV5-6
j_call: TRBJ2-1
cdr3_length: 13
cdr3_aa: CASSWSSGGEQFF

v_call: TRBV5-6
j_call: TRBJ1-6
cdr3_length: 14
cdr3_aa: CASSWGTDNSPLHF

v_call: TRBV28
j_call: TRBJ1-2
cdr3_length: 10
cdr3_aa: CASRGDGYTF

v_call: TRBV29-1
j_call: TRBJ1-1
cdr3_length: 14
cdr3_aa: CSVVKPTRDTEAFF

v_call: TRBV27
j_call: TRBJ1-6
cdr3_length: 14
cdr3_aa: CASSWAPSDSPLHF

v_call: TRBV6-5
j_call: TRBJ2-5
cdr3_length: 14
cdr3_aa: CASSYPGTGGTQYF

v_call: TRBV27
j_call: TRBJ1-6
cdr3_length: 12
cdr3_aa: CASSWRNSPLHF

v_call: TRBV2
j_call: TRBJ2-5
cdr3_length: 16
cdr3_aa: CASTNMPGGVGETQYF

v_call: TRBV5-6
j_call: TRBJ2-7
cdr3_length: 13
cdr3_aa: CASSGRRGGEQYF

v_call: TRBV19
j_call: TRBJ1-5
cdr3_length: 16
cdr3_aa: CASSIVGVLGDQPQHF

v_call: TRBV7-2
j_call: TRBJ2-4
cdr3_length: 19
cdr3_aa: CASSLTVPGQGRPKNIQYF

v_call: TRBV18
j_call: TRBJ1-1
cdr3_length: 14
cdr3_aa: CASSPTGGWTEAFF

v_call: TRBV19
j_call: TRBJ1-2
cdr3_length: 13
cdr3_aa: CATQWQGEYGYTF